One and the same sample provided the 16 T cell receptor beta chains below, sequenced in a study of T cells in Graves' hyperthyroidism and ophthalmopathy. RNA transcripts gave rise to amplified TCR beta CDR3 regions. First-round RT-PCR with HTBI primers amplified the TCR CDR3 region. TCRdb ran MiXCR on the multiplex PCR reads and lists one entry per CDR3 protein. The sample yields under 750,000 distinct CDR3 sequences, around 20% seen once. Source material: blood. The receptor set was obtained from a woman aged 45-65 years with Graves' hyperthyroidism that later progressed to Graves' ophthalmopathy.

The V and J genes are TRBV9 and TRBJ1-2, with D unclear. Trimming pared 3 bases from V and 6 bases from J, leaving 15 bases between. The CDR3 consists of 14 residues. The V gene's germline CDR1 is SGDLS and CDR2 YYNGEE. CDR3: CASSADGRFDGYTF. As DNA, the CDR3 is TGTGCCAGCAGCGCCGACGGAAGATTTGATGGCTACACCTTC.

This clonotype showed up many times. This chain connects TRBV3-1 to TRBJ1-1, with a possible D match to TRBD1 (5 bases). This CDR3 has 12 residues. The V end lost 5 bases, the J end lost 7 bases, and 11 bases lay between the germline ends. CDR1 is LGHDT, CDR2 YNNKEL, per germline (reference sequence). In DNA form, the CDR3 reads TGTGCCAGCAGCTTCCGGGACGGTGAAGCTTTCTTT. This encodes CASSFRDGEAFF.

This clonotype showed up just a few times. This chain joins TRBV19 and TRBJ2-1, with 14 bases fitting TRBD2. The CDR3 runs to 17 residues. Trimming cost V 4 bases and J 4 bases; bases outside gene matches: 6. Germline CDR1 and CDR2: LNHDA and SQIVND (reference sequence). For the CDR3, the DNA is TGTGCCAGTAGTACCGGACTAGCGGGGGGCAATTACAATGAGCAGTTCTTC. Translated: CASSTGLAGGNYNEQFF.

This clonotype was detected ten times or more. The rearrangement links TRBV20-1 to TRBJ2-3; no firm D call. This CDR3 comprises 12 residues. The germline CDR1 and CDR2 sequences are DFQATT and SNEGSKA (reference sequence). V shed 6 bases and J shed 3 bases, with 10 bases lying between them. DNA for the CDR3: TGCAGTGCCTCCGGTCCGACAGATACGCAGTATTTT. Its translation is CSASGPTDTQYF.

In this sample, this clonotype turned up a few times. The CDR3 bases are TGTGCCACCAGCAGCCCCGCCCCGGACAGGGTCGACTATGGCTACACCTTC. This gives the protein CATSSPAPDRVDYGYTF. The chain joins TRBV15 to TRBJ1-2; the match to TRBD1 covers 8 bases. The CDR3 contains 17 residues. J was trimmed by 3 bases and V by 3 bases; bases with no gene match: 12. Germline-derived CDR1 and CDR2 are LNHNV and YYDKDF (reference sequence).

This clonotype has a count of ten or more. The CDR3, as DNA: TGTGCCAGCAGTGAGCGGGGGCTGACTGAAGCTTTCTTT. Translation gives CASSERGLTEAFF. The gene calls are TRBV6-1 and TRBJ1-1; TRBD1 might be the D (6 bases). This CDR3 has 13 amino acids. Trimming shortened V by 3 bases and J by 5 bases, and 10 bases separated the two germline ends. Germline values: CDR1 MNHNS, CDR2 SASEGT.

This clonotype is a singleton in its sample. The J gene is TRBJ2-5, the V gene TRBV5-1, with D possibly TRBD2 on 6 matching bases. Per germline, CDR1 SGHRS and CDR2 YFSETQ. The CDR3 is 14 amino acids. The V end was cut by 0 bases, the J end by 4 bases, with 10 bases between. CDR3 residues: CASSLGLDRETQYF. The CDR3 region has the DNA TGCGCCAGCAGCTTGGGACTAGATCGAGAGACCCAGTACTTC.

The chain employs TRBV10-3 and TRBJ2-1, with 10 bases fitting TRBD2. The V gene end was trimmed by 4 bases and the J gene end by 8 bases; junction bases not matched to a gene: 11. CDR1 and CDR2 (germline): ENHRY, SYGVKD. The length of the CDR3 is 16 residues. CDR3 residues: CAISALAGAQGDEQFF. Here the CDR3 DNA reads TGTGCCATCAGTGCCCTAGCGGGGGCCCAGGGGGATGAGCAGTTCTTC.

V and J are TRBV6-1 and TRBJ1-4; D not certain. The CDR3 spans 12 residues. V shed 5 bases and J shed 6 bases, with 7 bases lying between them. In germline, CDR1 is MNHNS, CDR2 SASEGT. CDR3 sequence (DNA): TGTGCCAGCAGTCGGCAGCATGAAAAACTGTTTTTT. Its protein product is CASSRQHEKLFF.

This clonotype was observed a few times. The chain has TRBV7-2 and TRBJ1-3; D is unclear. The CDR3 runs to 18 residues. CDR1 and CDR2 (germline): SGHTA, FQGNSA. Deletions cut 1 base from V and 2 bases from J, with 18 bases between. DNA of the CDR3: TGTGCCAGCAGCTTAGGCATGAGGCCCCACGGTCCTGGAAACACCATATATTTT. This translates into CASSLGMRPHGPGNTIYF.

This clonotype was seen ten or more times. The chain links TRBV6-1 to TRBJ1-2, with 10 nucleotides matching TRBD1. CDR3 length: 17 amino acids. Germline-derived CDR1 and CDR2 are MNHNS and SASEGT. After removal of 6 bases from V and 4 bases from J, the junction contained 14 bases not matched to a gene. DNA for the CDR3: TGTGCCAGCAGCCCCGGACAGGGGGTTGTTTTCGGCTATGGCTACACCTTC. Translation: CASSPGQGVVFGYGYTF.

This clonotype was seen many times. The chain recombines TRBV27 with TRBJ1-1; no definite D call. Germline CDR1 is MNHEY and CDR2 is SMNVEV (reference sequence). Between the trimmed V and J ends, which lost 6 bases and 1 base, there was a span of 9 bases. The CDR3 contains 13 residues. This CDR3 is CASSLLGNTEAFF. The CDR3 nucleotides read TGTGCCAGCAGCTTGTTAGGGAACACTGAAGCTTTCTTT.

The gene calls are TRBV5-1 and TRBJ1-2; D not resolved. Germline V gene sequence: CDR1 SGHRS, CDR2 YFSETQ. This CDR3 contains 16 residues. The V gene lost 0 bases and the J gene lost 0 bases, with 12 bases spanning the gap. The CDR3 is CASSLGSGRTNYGYTF. In DNA form, the CDR3 reads TGCGCCAGCAGCTTGGGATCGGGCAGGACTAACTATGGCTACACCTTC.

V is TRBV5-6 and J is TRBJ1-2, with 7 nucleotides matching TRBD1. The CDR3 covers 15 residues. The germline V gene encodes CDR1 SGHDT and CDR2 YYEEEE. With 3 bases clipped from V and 4 bases from J, the junction kept 9 bases outside the gene matches. The CDR3 reads CASSSLRQGFYGYTF. The DNA of the CDR3 is TGTGCCAGCAGCTCCCTGAGACAGGGTTTCTATGGCTACACCTTC.

This clonotype was found a few times. This chain connects TRBV6-2 or TRBV6-3 to TRBJ2-1, with D possibly matching TRBD1 (5 bases). The length of the CDR3 is 13 residues. The V gene lost 5 bases and the J gene lost 4 bases, with 9 bases spanning the gap. Germline CDR1 reads MNHEY; CDR2 reads SVGEGT. The CDR3 DNA is TGTGCCAGCAGTGCGACAGAGTACAATGAGCAGTTCTTC. Translating it yields CASSATEYNEQFF.

The V call is TRBV20-1, the J call TRBJ2-2; 8 bases align to TRBD1. Germline V gene lookup returns CDR1 DFQATT and CDR2 SNEGSKA (reference sequence). The CDR3 has 15 residues. The V and J ends lost 1 base and 6 bases, in that order; junction bases with no gene match: 7. For the CDR3, the DNA is TGCAGTGCTAGAGCTACAGGGGGGCGGCCCGGGGAGCTGTTTTTT. Its protein product is CSARATGGRPGELFF.